This note documents a single TCR beta chain sequence. Its antigen is still unknown. CTLA-4 blockade using ipilimumab, together with focal radiation, was received by patients with chemo-refractory metastatic non-small-cell lung cancer. The source of the sample is a study of radiotherapy plus CTLA-4 blockade in lung cancer. Study-wide background: An objective response was seen in around 19% of patients, and disease control in about 31%.

Profiling relied on immunoSEQ multiplex PCR, and the TCRdb table lists in-frame clones only, not all of them. The table shows 80,000 to 95,000 clones, with roughly four fifths occurring only once. Findings and caveats of the study: The best prediction of response reportedly came from early blood T cell clone dynamics, with interferon-beta. Researchers report tumor-derived TCR clones expanding in blood after radiotherapy plus ipilimumab.

Sequencing was performed on peripheral blood, taken from a patient treated with radiotherapy plus ipilimumab. The receptor comes from a human donor with non-small cell lung cancer who had stable disease on radiotherapy plus ipilimumab.

The chain's CDR3 is CASSLNNEQFF. Written as DNA, the CDR3 is TGCGCCAGCAGCTTAAACAATGAGCAGTTCTTC. The rearrangement joins TRBV5-1 to TRBJ2-1, with D unresolved. The germline V gene has CDR1 SGHRS and CDR2 YFSETQ. CDR3 length: 11 residues. V was shortened by 2 bases and J by 5 bases, with 2 bases between the two germline ends.